A selection of T cell receptor beta chains follows, all from one sample in a study of T-cell reconstitution after alpha-beta-depleted transplantation in children. TCRdb redid the calling of the PCR reads with MiXCR, one entry per CDR3 protein. Of some 400,000 distinct CDR3 sequences in the sample, about a fifth were seen once. Sequencing was performed on PBMCs from the stem cell graft donor, taken from the stem cell graft. All receptors come from a human donor who donated a stem cell graft to a child with acute myeloid leukemia. Each CDR3 is given with its conserved first and last residue. Fields, in order: clone size, V gene, D gene, J gene, CDR3 DNA, CDR3 protein. A D gene is named only where the DNA matches it firmly. Clone size is given for some rows only: seen once, a few or many times, or a class if the clone is expanded.

>few|TRBV28|TRBD2|TRBJ2-5
TGTGCCAGCAGTTTATTGCTAGCGGGAGAACTAGAGACCCAGTACTTC
CASSLLLAGELETQYF
>few|TRBV12-3/TRBV12-4|NA|TRBJ2-1
TGTGCCAGCAGTTTACGCCGTTGGGCGGATTACAATGAGCAGTTCTTC
CASSLRRWADYNEQFF
>NA|TRBV12-3/TRBV12-4|TRBD2|TRBJ2-5
TGTGCCAGCAGTCCACTAGCGGGAGGGCCTCAGGGAAAGCAAGAGACCCAGTACTTC
CASSPLAGGPQGKQETQYF
>few|TRBV6-5|TRBD2|TRBJ2-1
TGTGCCAGCAGTTCCTATCTGGGACTAGAGGCCAATGAGCAGTTCTTC
CASSSYLGLEANEQFF
>NA|TRBV12-3/TRBV12-4|NA|TRBJ2-1
TGTGCCAGCACCAACCGGGGACAACCGAGAGCCAATGAGCAGTTCTTC
CASTNRGQPRANEQFF
>NA|TRBV27|NA|TRBJ2-4
TGTGCCAGCGCGACAGGAGCCAAAAACATTCAGTACTTC
CASATGAKNIQYF
>NA|TRBV12-3/TRBV12-4|TRBD2|TRBJ2-1
TGTGCCAGCAGTTTTACTAGCGGGGCATCCTACAATGAGCAGTTCTTC
CASSFTSGASYNEQFF
>many|TRBV29-1|NA|TRBJ1-1
TGCAGCGTCATACCAGGGTTACACACTGAAGCTTTCTTT
CSVIPGLHTEAFF
>NA|TRBV28|TRBD1|TRBJ2-5
TGTGCCAGCAGTTTTTCGGACAGGGGAGGGGAGACCCAGTACTTC
CASSFSDRGGETQYF
>few|TRBV20-1|TRBD2|TRBJ2-1
TGCAGTGCTAGGAGTTCGGCTAGCGGGATACGGGATGAGCAGTTCTTC
CSARSSASGIRDEQFF
>few|TRBV28|NA|TRBJ1-2
TGTGCCAGCAGTTTCCAGAACTATGGCTACACCTTC
CASSFQNYGYTF
>once|TRBV9|TRBD2|TRBJ2-1
TGTGCCAGCAGCGTCAGCGGGAGTGGATACAATGAGCAGTTCTTC
CASSVSGSGYNEQFF